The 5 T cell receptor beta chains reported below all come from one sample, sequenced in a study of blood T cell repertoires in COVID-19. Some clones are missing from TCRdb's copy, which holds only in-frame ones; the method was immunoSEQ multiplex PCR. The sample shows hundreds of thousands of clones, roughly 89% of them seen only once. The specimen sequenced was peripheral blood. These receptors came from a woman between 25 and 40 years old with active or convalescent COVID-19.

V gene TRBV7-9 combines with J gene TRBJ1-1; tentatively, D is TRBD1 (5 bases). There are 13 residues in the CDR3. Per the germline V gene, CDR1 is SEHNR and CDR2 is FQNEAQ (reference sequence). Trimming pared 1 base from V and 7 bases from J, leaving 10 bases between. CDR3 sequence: CASSLGSGGEAFF. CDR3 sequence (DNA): TGTGCCAGCAGCTTAGGATCCGGGGGTGAAGCTTTCTTT.

The CDR3 DNA sequence: TGCGCCAGCAGCTTGGAAAACGCCGGGGGGACAGGGGGTCCGGCCGCCTACTACGAGCAGTACTTC. It specifies CASSLENAGGTGGPAAYYEQYF. The chain combines TRBV5-1 with TRBJ2-7, with 11 positions matching TRBD1. The CDR3 has 22 residues. The V gene's germline CDR1 is SGHRS and CDR2 YFSETQ. V lost 0 bases and J lost 3; bases outside the gene matches: 23.

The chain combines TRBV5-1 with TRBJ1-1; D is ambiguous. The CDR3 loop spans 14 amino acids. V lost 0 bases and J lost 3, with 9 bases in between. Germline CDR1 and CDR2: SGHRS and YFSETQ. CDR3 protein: CASSLASAHTEAFF. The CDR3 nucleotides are TGCGCCAGCAGCTTGGCCAGTGCCCACACTGAAGCTTTCTTT.

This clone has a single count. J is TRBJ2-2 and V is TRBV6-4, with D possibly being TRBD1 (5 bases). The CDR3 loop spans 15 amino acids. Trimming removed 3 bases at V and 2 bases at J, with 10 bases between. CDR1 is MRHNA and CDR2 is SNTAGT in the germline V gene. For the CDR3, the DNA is TGTGCCAGCAGTGAGGGGCTACTTAACACCGGGGAGCTGTTTTTT. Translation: CASSEGLLNTGELFF.

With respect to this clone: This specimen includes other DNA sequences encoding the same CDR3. The CDR3 bases are TGTGCCAGCAGTTCCGACAGGGGAAACACTGAAGCTTTCTTT. It yields the protein CASSSDRGNTEAFF. V usage is TRBV6-5 and J usage is TRBJ1-1; 8 positions agree with TRBD1. V shed 4 bases, J shed 2 bases, and the junction held 3 bases outside the gene matches. CDR1 is MNHEY, CDR2 SVGAGI, per germline. CDR3 length: 14 amino acids.